This T cell receptor (beta chain) was recovered during a study of shared clonotypes between healthy human individuals (TCRdb year 2020). Notes on the research overall: The cohort comprised two women and a few men aged 18 to 49 years. For each donor, CD4 naive and CD4 memory were each run on three plates, CD8 naive on two plates, and CD8 memory on one plate. To estimate repertoire size and how much clonotype sharing occurs between individuals, the study deeply sequenced the blood TCR repertoires of roughly 5 healthy adults. To increase sequencing depth and limit assay-specific biases, different laboratories used diverse techniques to prepare libraries and sequence TCR repertoires. Between about 0.8 and 8.9 billion PBMCs per donor were obtained by leukapheresis. General conclusions and limits of the study: Sharing across several donors was observed for about 5% of naive CD4, under 4% of naive CD8, 2.3% of memory CD4, and over 0.3% of memory CD8 clonotypes. Incomplete sequencing was indicated by rarefaction of sorted-subset datasets, despite the large sequencing depth. The small number of donors limited the genetic and exposure-history diversity represented. Estimated clonotype richness was generally larger for naive than for memory subsets. Compared with non-shared clonotypes, clonotypes shared by all four sorted-subset donors had higher generation probabilities. Based on pairwise subsampling, the degree of clonotype sharing among donors was expected to be affected by sequencing depth. Only blood was sampled, and tissue TCR repertoires likely differ from those in blood.

With regard to this clone: There is no known antigen for this receptor. No much larger clone exists at a distance of one base, and base qualities are not known.

Germline trimming amounts to 2 bases on V and 1 base on J, with 13 as the count of junction bases outside the gene matches. CDR1 and CDR2 (MGHRA, YSYEKL) derive from the germline V gene. Measured from the cysteine to the phenylalanine, the CDR3 is 18 residues long. The CDR3 DNA has 54 bases and is translated from base 1. Using the deep immunoSEQ assay, multiplex PCR amplified TCR CDR3 regions from genomic DNA. Extracted genomic DNA from each cell subset was distributed evenly across all wells of several immunoSEQ 96-well plates, and each plate was treated as a replicate. Each replicate PCR for sorted subsets received roughly 0.2 ug genomic DNA, equal to about 30,000 T cell genomes. The purified libraries were quantified using a Qubit 3.0 fluorometer, sized with a Bioanalyzer 2100, and then quantified again using the KAPA Library Quantification kit. Every immunoSEQ 96-well plate was sequenced on a dedicated single-read 150-cycle Illumina NextSeq 550 flow cell. As for how the authors treated the data: Because the immunoSEQ output held only junctional sequences and lacked quality scores, the filtering could not match the filtering applied to full-length reads. Sequences were annotated with PyIR, a Python wrapper for IgBLAST v1.9, using IMGT germline references to assign V/J genes and CDR3. Any read was removed if the V/J assignment was weak (E-value above 1e-6), the CDR3 was missing, or the read contained stop codons, out-of-frame junctions, or ambiguous translated residues. A V3J clonotype was defined by an identical inferred V gene, J gene, and CDR3 amino acid sequence. The percentage overlap between two repertoires was calculated by dividing the number of shared unique clonotypes by the size of the smaller repertoire. Repertoire richness was assessed with RTK rarefaction, the Chao1 estimator, and Recon v2.1 estimates of unobserved clonotypes. Generation probabilities were computed with OLGA for all TCRbeta clonotypes obtained by the gDNA method from a handful of donors. TCRdb took this table from immuneACCESS and kept in-frame rearrangements with V and J called. Such tables lack part of the clones; where checked against another copy, unresolved V genes explain under half of the gap, and the rest is unexplained. That table furnishes V, J and clone size, whereas the DNA furnished D and trimming. The sample table lists about 600,000 clones, approximately 97% of them with a count of one. Roughly 0.055% of the sample lies in the top ten.

Healthy HIV-negative adults with no recently reported acute infections or vaccinations were included as donors. Every donor was a Caucasian adult living in Nashville, Tennessee, USA. CD4+ T cells were enriched through magnetic negative selection, after which naive cells were positively selected on CD45RA and the remaining negative fraction served as the memory subset. Blood was collected by leukapheresis, and PBMCs were isolated by Ficoll-Histopaque density gradient centrifugation and then cryopreserved in liquid nitrogen vapor phase. Analytical flow cytometry was used to check the purity and quantity of each magnetically sorted T cell population. Each sorted fraction had its genomic DNA isolated and then quantified by UV absorbance on a Nanodrop 2000c.

The V gene is TRBV4-1 and the J gene is TRBJ2-5; 7 nucleotides in the junction match TRBD1. The origin of this receptor is a woman aged 25 to 39 in good health. Sample: naive CD4+ T cells sorted from blood. In the paper's terms, the cell subset or site label means: CD45RA+ positively selected. At the DNA level, the sequence is TGCGCCAGCAGCCAACATACGACGGGACAGCCTTTCCAAGAGACCCAGTACTTC. The resulting protein is CASSQHTTGQPFQETQYF.